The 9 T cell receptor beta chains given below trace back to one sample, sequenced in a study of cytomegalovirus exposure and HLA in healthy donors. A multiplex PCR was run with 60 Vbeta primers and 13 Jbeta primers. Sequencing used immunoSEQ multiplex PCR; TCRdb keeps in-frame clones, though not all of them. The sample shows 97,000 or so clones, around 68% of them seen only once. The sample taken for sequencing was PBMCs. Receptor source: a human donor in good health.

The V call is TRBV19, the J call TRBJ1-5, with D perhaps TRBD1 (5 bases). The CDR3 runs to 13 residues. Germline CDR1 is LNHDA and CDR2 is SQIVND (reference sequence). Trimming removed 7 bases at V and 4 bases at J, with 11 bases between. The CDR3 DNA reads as TGTGCCAGTACCGCGGGACGTAATCAGCCCCAGCATTTT. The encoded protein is CASTAGRNQPQHF.

In DNA form, the CDR3 reads TGTGCCAGCAGCTTAAGAACGGGAGTTCCGCCAGATACGCAGTATTTT. Protein sequence: CASSLRTGVPPDTQYF. The chain has TRBV7-8 and TRBJ2-3, with a possible D match to TRBD2 (6 bases). The CDR3 spans 16 residues. Germline loops: CDR1 SGHVS, CDR2 FQNEAQ. V gave up 2 bases and J gave up 4 bases, with 16 bases separating them.

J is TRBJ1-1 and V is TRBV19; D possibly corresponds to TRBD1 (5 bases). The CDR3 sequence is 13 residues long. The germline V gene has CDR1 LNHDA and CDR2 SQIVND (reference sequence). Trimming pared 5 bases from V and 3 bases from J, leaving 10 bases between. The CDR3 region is CASSQGKDTEAFF. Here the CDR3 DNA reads TGTGCCAGTAGTCAGGGTAAGGACACTGAAGCTTTCTTT.

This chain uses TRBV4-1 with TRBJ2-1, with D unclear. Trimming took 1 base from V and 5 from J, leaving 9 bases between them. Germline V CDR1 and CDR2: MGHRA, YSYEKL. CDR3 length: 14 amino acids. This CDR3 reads CASSQVEPNNEQFF. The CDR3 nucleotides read TGCGCCAGCAGCCAAGTAGAACCTAACAATGAGCAGTTCTTC.

CDR3 residues: CATAPGHLGSYEQYF. CDR3 sequence (DNA): TGCGCCACGGCGCCGGGACACCTCGGGTCCTACGAGCAGTACTTC. The genes are TRBV5-1 and TRBJ2-7, with D possibly matching TRBD1 (6 bases). V lost 9 bases, J lost 1 base, and 20 bases lay in between. The germline CDR1 and CDR2 sequences are SGHRS and YFSETQ. The CDR3 is made up of 15 amino acids.

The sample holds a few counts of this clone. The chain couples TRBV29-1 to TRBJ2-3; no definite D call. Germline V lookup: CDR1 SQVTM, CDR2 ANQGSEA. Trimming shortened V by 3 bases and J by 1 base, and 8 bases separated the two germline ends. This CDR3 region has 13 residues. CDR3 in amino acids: CSVDPSGTDTQYF. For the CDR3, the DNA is TGCAGCGTTGACCCCTCCGGCACAGATACGCAGTATTTT.

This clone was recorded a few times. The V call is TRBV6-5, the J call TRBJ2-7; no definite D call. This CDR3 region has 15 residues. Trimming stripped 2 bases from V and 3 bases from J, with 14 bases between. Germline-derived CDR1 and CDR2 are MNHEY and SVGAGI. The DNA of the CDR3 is TGTGCCAGCAGTTACATTCGCGGCAGCAGCTACGAGCAGTACTTC. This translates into CASSYIRGSSYEQYF.

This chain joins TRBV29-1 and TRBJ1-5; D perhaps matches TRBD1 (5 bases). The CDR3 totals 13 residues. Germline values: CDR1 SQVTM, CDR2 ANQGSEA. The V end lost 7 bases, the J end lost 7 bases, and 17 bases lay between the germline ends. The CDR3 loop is CSAGGAAGQPQHF. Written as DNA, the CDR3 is TGCAGCGCCGGAGGGGCAGCCGGGCAGCCCCAGCATTTT.

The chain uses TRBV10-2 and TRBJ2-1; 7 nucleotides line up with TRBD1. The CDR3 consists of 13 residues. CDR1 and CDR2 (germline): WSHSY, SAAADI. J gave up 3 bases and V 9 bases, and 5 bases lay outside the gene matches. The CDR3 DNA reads TGCGCCAGTTTCCGGGACAGCTACAATGAGCAGTTCTTC. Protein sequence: CASFRDSYNEQFF.